This is a list of T cell receptor beta chains from one sample in a study of T cells after yellow fever vaccination. TCRdb redid the calling of the 5' RACE reads with MiXCR, one entry per CDR3 protein. The table has approximately 300,000 distinct CDR3 sequences, about 11% seen once. The sample in question was CD4+ T cells sorted from PBMCs, obtained 45 days after the yellow fever booster vaccination. The origin of the receptors is a young man who received the YFV17D yellow fever vaccine. The conserved cysteine and the conserved F or W are not part of the CDR3 here.

CDR3aa	j_gene	v_gene
ASSFQRPDTGELF	TRBJ2-2	TRBV5-1
ASSLTSGESYEQY	TRBJ2-7	TRBV7-2
ASSYRGLAVRTQY	TRBJ2-5	TRBV6-2/TRBV6-3
ASSWPAGDTQY	TRBJ2-3	TRBV5-5
ASSSPAQGGYT	TRBJ1-2	TRBV5-1
ASSGDRGPWETQY	TRBJ2-5	TRBV6-1
ASEAGFDCEQF	TRBJ2-1	TRBV5-1
ASSPSQGVNTEAF	TRBJ1-1	TRBV7-2
ASAAGDRGYQPQH	TRBJ1-5	TRBV7-2
ASSRPSGGMYNEQF	TRBJ2-1	TRBV6-2/TRBV6-3
ASSLERYSGANVLT	TRBJ2-6	TRBV3-1
ASSYSEGQRQF	TRBJ2-1	TRBV7-2
ASRSGSYGYT	TRBJ1-2	TRBV2
ASSQDRDSGANVLT	TRBJ2-6	TRBV4-3
ASSVTPMDKNIQY	TRBJ2-4	TRBV9
ASSTGGEQY	TRBJ2-7	TRBV7-8
ASCRSPSGGLTDTQY	TRBJ2-3	TRBV9
ATSDRSTGGAF	TRBJ1-1	TRBV24-1
ASSPGQAIYEQY	TRBJ2-7	TRBV5-1
ASSLAGLSTSTDTQY	TRBJ2-3	TRBV5-1
ASRQTNNEKLF	TRBJ1-4	TRBV5-5
ASSESRGLNTGELF	TRBJ2-2	TRBV9
ASSLEGMNEKLF	TRBJ1-4	TRBV5-1
ATSREYWGAGVDEQF	TRBJ2-1	TRBV15
ASTPFGYNEQF	TRBJ2-1	TRBV6-5
ASSIAGLTYGYT	TRBJ1-2	TRBV19
ASSQDPGSYTGELF	TRBJ2-2	TRBV4-3
ASSSYGQLNTEAF	TRBJ1-1	TRBV7-2
ASSPTGGEDTQY	TRBJ2-3	TRBV18
SARRSGIQETQY	TRBJ2-5	TRBV20-1
ASSQENRGGYT	TRBJ1-2	TRBV3-1
ASSQVRGARNQPQH	TRBJ1-5	TRBV4-1
ASSPTHNEQF	TRBJ2-1	TRBV7-2
AISQTGGGQPQH	TRBJ1-5	TRBV10-3
ASSPQLTGGGEQY	TRBJ2-7	TRBV18
ASSEGRGGFSGTEAF	TRBJ1-1	TRBV6-1
ASSLAGTQETQY	TRBJ2-5	TRBV7-2
ALLKPL	TRBJ1-1	TRBV5-6
ASRPRLGTYNEQF	TRBJ2-1	TRBV12-3/TRBV12-4
ASSLEGHEQF	TRBJ2-1	TRBV7-7
ASSLRTSVETQY	TRBJ2-5	TRBV12-3/TRBV12-4
ASSVQGVGVDTQY	TRBJ2-3	TRBV9
ASSFLARAQY	TRBJ2-5	TRBV11-2
ASSAPHTEAF	TRBJ1-1	TRBV28
ASSFSLSGAGEGTQY	TRBJ2-3	TRBV28